Included here is one T cell receptor (beta chain) sequence, with context. This entry is derived from a study of blood T cell repertoires in COVID-19. At the level of the study: Samples taken during acute and convalescent COVID-19 were collected in the United States, Italy and Spain.

Assignment of participants to cohorts was predicated upon participant-reported clinical history. Measured with immunoSEQ multiplex PCR; TCRdb has only the in-frame clones, and not every one. The sample shows about 400,000 clones, approximately 90% of them seen only once. Germline loops: CDR1 LNHDA, CDR2 SQIVND (reference sequence). The V gene lost 5 bases and the J gene lost 5 bases, with 25 bases spanning the gap. This CDR3 is built from 18 residues. The gene calls are TRBV19 and TRBJ1-5; D uncertain. The origin of this receptor is a woman aged 45-65 years who had recovered from COVID-19. Input material: PBMCs or T cells enriched from blood (not recorded which). In DNA, the CDR3 is TGTGCCAGTAGTCCCATCCCCCTCTTTCAACAGCTCGATCAGCCCCAGCATTTT. It yields the protein CASSPIPLFQQLDQPQHF.